Listed here are 28 T cell receptor beta chains from one sample, sequenced in a study of OX40 agonist ivuxolimab in advanced cancers. Using immunoSEQ multiplex PCR, the repertoire was profiled, and TCRdb retains in-frame clones only, with some absent. The table lists roughly 30,000 clones, roughly nine tenths of them singletons. The sample in question was CD4+ or CD8+ T cells sorted from blood, obtained in a trial of the OX40 agonist ivuxolimab. The receptors here all came from an adult with an advanced solid tumor such as melanoma, head and neck, liver or kidney cancer.

This clone was seen just once. J is TRBJ1-1 and V is TRBV11-2; D ambiguous. Between the trimmed V and J ends, which lost 6 bases and 0 bases, there was a span of 17 bases. Germline V gives CDR1 SGHAT, CDR2 FQNNGV. The CDR3 contains 16 residues. The CDR3 sequence is CASRSTLQNMNTEAFF. CDR3 nucleotide sequence: TGTGCCAGCAGATCCACCTTACAGAACATGAACACTGAAGCTTTCTTT.

V usage is TRBV7-9 and J usage is TRBJ2-7; tentatively, D is TRBD1 (6 bases). With 6 bases removed from V and 3 bases from J, the gap between germline ends came to 9 bases. The CDR3 is 12 residues long. Germline CDR1 is SEHNR and CDR2 is FQNEAQ (reference sequence). In DNA, the CDR3 is TGTGCCAGCAGTACAGGGAACTACGAGCAGTACTTC. Its protein is CASSTGNYEQYF.

The CDR3 DNA follows: TGTGCCAGCAGCTTAGCGGGGGGCCTCGTTTCCTACAATGAGCAGTTCTTC. Its translation: CASSLAGGLVSYNEQFF. The V and J genes are TRBV11-3 and TRBJ2-1; TRBD2 is a possible D gene (7 bases). Germline loops: CDR1 SGHNT, CDR2 YENEEA. Trimming left V 1 base short and J 1 base short, with 14 bases between. The CDR3 loop spans 17 amino acids.

The chain carries TRBV6-6 and TRBJ1-5, with D unresolved. Germline V gene data show CDR1 as MNHNY and CDR2 as SVGAGI (reference sequence). The CDR3 is made up of 13 amino acids. Deletions cut 0 bases from V and 4 bases from J, with 4 bases between. CDR3 loop: CASSYSENQPQHF. CDR3 nucleotides: TGTGCCAGCAGTTACTCGGAGAATCAGCCCCAGCATTTT.

The J gene is TRBJ1-1, the V gene TRBV6-1; TRBD1 might be the D (6 bases). The germline V and J ends were trimmed by 5 bases and 1 base, with 8 bases remaining between them. From germline, CDR1 is MNHNS and CDR2 SASEGT. The CDR3 has 13 amino acids. In DNA, the CDR3 is TGTGCCAGCAGTACAGGGCCGAACACTGAAGCTTTCTTT. As protein: CASSTGPNTEAFF.

CDR3 in amino acids: CASSLLAGATDTQYF. In DNA form, the CDR3 reads TGTGCCAGCAGCCTCTTAGCGGGAGCGACAGATACGCAGTATTTT. The chain joins TRBV7-3 to TRBJ2-3; 9 nucleotides line up with TRBD2. The CDR3 length is 15 residues. CDR1 and CDR2 (germline): SGHTA, FQGTGA. J lost 3 bases, V lost 5 bases, and 6 bases had no gene match.

The chain employs TRBV11-2 and TRBJ2-7, with unresolved D. V was shortened by 3 bases and J by 2 bases, with 14 bases between the two germline ends. The CDR3 extends over 15 amino acids. CDR1 and CDR2 (germline): SGHAT, FQNNGV. CDR3 residues: CASSLAPRAAYEQYF. The CDR3 DNA reads as TGTGCCAGCAGCTTGGCTCCACGCGCCGCCTACGAGCAGTACTTC.

The rearrangement uses TRBV13 and TRBJ2-7; TRBD1 matches 7 bases. After removal of 5 bases from V and 4 bases from J, the junction contained 5 bases not matched to a gene. Germline CDR1 reads PRHDT; CDR2 reads FYEKMQ (reference sequence). This CDR3 comprises 13 residues. The CDR3 sequence is CASSLQGQYEQYF. The DNA for the CDR3 is TGTGCCAGCAGCCTGCAGGGACAGTACGAGCAGTACTTC.

This clone was seen a single time. The rearrangement uses TRBV9 and TRBJ2-2, with 9 bases identical to TRBD2. This CDR3 is 14 amino acids long. With V trimmed by 4 bases and J by 6 bases, 4 bases remained unmatched. Germline CDR1 reads SGDLS; CDR2 reads YYNGEE. The CDR3 region has the DNA TGTGCCAGCAGCCCGGGACTAGCATCCGGGGAGCTGTTTTTT. It encodes CASSPGLASGELFF.

In nucleotides, the CDR3 is TGTGCCAGCAGCTTACCCGCTACTAGCGCCCACGAGCAGTACTTC. As protein: CASSLPATSAHEQYF. V gene TRBV7-2 combines with J gene TRBJ2-7; 7 positions match TRBD2. In germline, CDR1 is SGHTA, CDR2 FQGNSA. The V gene end was trimmed by 2 bases and the J gene end by 5 bases; junction bases not matched to a gene: 9. The CDR3 extends over 15 amino acids. Using reference TRBV7-2 and TRBJ2-7 for the parts outside the CDR3, the full variable domain is GAGVSQSPSNKVTEKGKDVELRCDPISGHTALYWYRQSLGQGLEFLIYFQGNSAPDKSGLPSDRFSAERTGGSVSTLTIQRTQQEDSAVYLCASSLPATSAHEQYFGPGTRLTVT.

CDR3: CASSWTSGTYEQYF. The CDR3 DNA reads as TGTGCCAGCAGTTGGACTAGCGGGACCTACGAGCAGTACTTC. V is TRBV6-5 and J is TRBJ2-7; 12 nucleotides match TRBD2. V lost 4 bases, J lost 2 bases, and 0 bases stayed unmatched. The germline V gene encodes CDR1 MNHEY and CDR2 SVGAGI. The CDR3 covers 14 residues.

This rearrangement joins TRBV6-5 to TRBJ2-7; 12 nucleotides align to TRBD1. This CDR3 is 16 amino acids long. V shed 0 bases, J shed 4 bases, and the junction held 4 bases outside the gene matches. From germline, CDR1 is MNHEY and CDR2 SVGAGI. The CDR3, as DNA: TGTGCCAGCAGTTACTCCCGGGACAGGGGGCAGTACGAGCAGTACTTC. Protein product: CASSYSRDRGQYEQYF.

In its sample, this clone was seen once. This chain connects TRBV9 to TRBJ2-2; 10 positions agree with TRBD1. The CDR3 sequence is 15 residues long. The ends lost 2 bases at V and 6 bases at J; junction bases unmatched: 4. Looked up from germline, CDR1 is SGDLS and CDR2 is YYNGEE. The DNA for the CDR3 is TGTGCCAGCAGCGTGGGACAGGGGTGGGCCGGGGAGCTGTTTTTT. It is translated as CASSVGQGWAGELFF.

J is TRBJ2-7 and V is TRBV19, with unresolved D. Looked up from germline, CDR1 is LNHDA and CDR2 is SQIVND (reference sequence). V dropped 5 bases and J dropped 4 bases, with 9 bases sitting between them. This CDR3 is built from 12 residues. The CDR3 sequence: CASSLPGYEQYF. CDR3 DNA: TGTGCCAGTAGTCTACCAGGTTACGAGCAGTACTTC.

The chain joins TRBV7-2 to TRBJ1-2; no clear D gene. The germline gives CDR1 SGHTA, CDR2 FQGNSA. This CDR3 contains 12 residues. The V gene lost 6 bases and the J gene lost 8 bases, with 13 bases spanning the gap. The DNA for the CDR3 is TGTGCCAGCAGTAATTTCTCGCGAGGCTACACCTTC. Translation gives CASSNFSRGYTF.

The CDR3 bases are TGTGCCAGCAGCGGATCCCCCAGGGTGTTCTACGAGCAGTACTTC. Protein: CASSGSPRVFYEQYF. The chain carries TRBV7-9 and TRBJ2-7; possible D gene TRBD1, 5 bases. CDR1 is SEHNR and CDR2 is FQNEAQ in the germline V gene (reference sequence). The length of the CDR3 is 15 residues. Trimming pared 5 bases from V and 3 bases from J, leaving 17 bases between.

The sample holds a few counts of this clone. V is TRBV7-9 and J is TRBJ1-1; the D is unclear. Germline CDR1 and CDR2: SEHNR and FQNEAQ (reference sequence). Trimming stripped 1 base from V and 5 bases from J, with 8 bases between. This CDR3 is built from 13 residues. The DNA of the CDR3 is TGTGCCAGCAGCTTAGGTCCCTGGACTGAAGCTTTCTTT. Protein sequence: CASSLGPWTEAFF.

The rearrangement joins TRBV30 to TRBJ2-2, with a possible D match to TRBD2 (5 bases). The CDR3 sequence is 11 residues long. CDR1 and CDR2 (germline): GTSNPN, SVGIG (reference sequence). The V and J ends lost 5 bases and 9 bases respectively, with 10 bases between them. CDR3 sequence: CAWGGGRELFF. CDR3 DNA: TGTGCCTGGGGAGGAGGTCGGGAGCTGTTTTTT.

In this sample, this clone turned up a few times. The rearrangement joins TRBV5-4 to TRBJ2-3; 11 nucleotides match TRBD2. V trimming: 0 bases; J trimming: 6 bases; junction bases outside the gene matches: 6. Germline-derived CDR1 and CDR2 are SGHNT and YYREEE (reference sequence). This CDR3 spans 16 amino acids. CDR3 sequence reads: CASSLVAGGGSDTQYF. The DNA of the CDR3 is TGTGCCAGCAGCTTGGTAGCGGGAGGGGGTAGTGATACGCAGTATTTT.

The gene calls are TRBV28 and TRBJ2-1; 9 bases line up with TRBD2. Germline V gene lookup returns CDR1 MDHEN and CDR2 SYDVKM. V lost 6 bases and J lost 8; bases outside the gene matches: 11. The CDR3 is made up of 15 amino acids. CDR3 sequence (DNA): TGTGCCAGCAGCCCCGGCGCTAGCGGGGTCGATGAGCAGTTCTTC. Amino acids: CASSPGASGVDEQFF.

The V and J genes are TRBV9 and TRBJ2-7; D is ambiguous. The CDR3 has 15 residues. CDR1 is SGDLS and CDR2 is YYNGEE in the germline V gene. V was shortened by 4 bases and J by 2 bases, with 16 bases between the two germline ends. The CDR3 DNA sequence: TGTGCCAGCAGCCCAACTGGGGATGTGACCTACGAGCAGTACTTC. Its protein product is CASSPTGDVTYEQYF.

The V gene is TRBV18, the J gene TRBJ2-1; 7 bases are shared with TRBD1. Germline assignment: CDR1 KGHSH and CDR2 LQKENI. The CDR3 spans 17 residues. V lost 2 bases and J lost 1; bases outside the gene matches: 8. In DNA form, the CDR3 reads TGTGCCAGCTCACCAAAGAACAGGGGACGATCCTACAATGAGCAGTTCTTC. Its protein product is CASSPKNRGRSYNEQFF.

The rearrangement links TRBV27 to TRBJ2-1; 9 bases line up with TRBD2. This CDR3 is 16 amino acids long. CDR1 is MNHEY, CDR2 SMNVEV, per germline (reference sequence). The V segment lost 0 bases and the J segment 7 bases; nucleotides outside the gene matches: 7. CDR3 residues: CASSLSLAGEANEQFF. The CDR3, as DNA: TGTGCCAGCAGTTTATCCTTAGCGGGAGAGGCTAATGAGCAGTTCTTC.

This clone turned up a few times. V is TRBV19 and J is TRBJ2-5, with D possibly TRBD2 on 6 matching bases. CDR1 is LNHDA and CDR2 is SQIVND in the germline V gene (reference sequence). The CDR3 is 15 residues long. Trimming stripped 2 bases from V and 2 bases from J, with 12 bases between. In DNA, the CDR3 is TGTGCCAGTAGTATATCCCAGGGACTTCAAGAGACCCAGTACTTC. Protein sequence: CASSISQGLQETQYF.

The chain employs TRBV19 and TRBJ1-4; D gene unclear. This CDR3 is built from 15 residues. Per the germline V gene, CDR1 is LNHDA and CDR2 is SQIVND (reference sequence). Deletions cut 5 bases from V and 7 bases from J, with 17 bases between. The CDR3 coding sequence is TGTGCCAGTAGTCCCACATCCGCCTTCAGTGAAAAACTGTTTTTT. Its translation: CASSPTSAFSEKLFF.

V usage is TRBV4-1 and J usage is TRBJ2-2; TRBD1 matches at 7 bases. Germline CDR1 is MGHRA and CDR2 is YSYEKL. The trim removed 3 bases at V and 0 bases at J, leaving 10 bases unmatched. The CDR3 length is 18 residues. In DNA form, the CDR3 reads TGCGCCAGCAGCCAGGCCGGGACAGATACACCGAACACCGGGGAGCTGTTTTTT. Protein: CASSQAGTDTPNTGELFF.

This chain connects TRBV10-2 to TRBJ1-3; TRBD1 is a possible D gene (6 bases). The CDR3 is 16 residues long. V was clipped by 8 bases and J by 0 bases, with 17 bases between them. Germline values: CDR1 WSHSY, CDR2 SAAADI. CDR3 DNA: TGCGCCAGCGGTAAGGTCCGACAGGACTCTGGAAACACCATATATTTT. It translates to CASGKVRQDSGNTIYF.

The chain couples TRBV7-9 to TRBJ2-7, with a tentative D call TRBD2 (6 bases). V was pared by 8 bases and J by 4 bases, with 12 bases between. Germline lookup yields CDR1 SEHNR and CDR2 FQNEAQ (reference sequence). The CDR3 has 12 residues. In DNA form, the CDR3 reads TGTGCCAGCGGTCCCGGGACTTACGAGCAGTACTTC. The encoded protein is CASGPGTYEQYF.